The clone carrying this T cell receptor beta chain was found many times. The data originate from a study of T-cell memory formation after mild COVID-19. TCRdb re-analysed the 5' RACE reads in MiXCR, keeping a single row per CDR3 protein. Of some 30,000 distinct CDR3 sequences listed, just under 7.5% are singletons. CDR3 length: 17 residues. Trimming removed 4 bases from V and 2 bases from J; junction bases left unmatched: 8. CDR1 and CDR2 (germline): SGHRS, YFSETQ. The specimen was PBMCs or a T cell subset sorted from them (not recorded which). J is TRBJ2-3 and V is TRBV5-1; 12 bases line up with TRBD2. The receptor was isolated from an adult woman who had mild COVID-19 (a few samples of this study predate the infection). Cell type and time point are not known. The CDR3 reads CASSRTSGVANTDTQYF. Written as DNA, the CDR3 is TGCGCCAGCAGCAGGACTAGCGGGGTAGCAAACACAGATACGCAGTATTTT.